Sequencing of this T cell receptor (beta chain) was carried out in a study of T cells expressing NK-cell markers. Study as a whole: There were seven HCMV-seropositive donors and one seronegative donor among the eight sequenced. Study results and limitations: Whether expanded NKG2C-expressing T cell clones recognize HCMV is unknown.

TCR beta cDNA was generated via 5'RACE template switching incorporating UMIs. Using the 5' RACE reads, TCRdb records one entry per CDR3 protein without DNA. In total, the table holds about 260,000 distinct CDR3 sequences. Remarks on this clonotype: As yet, its antigen is unknown.

Germline V gene sequence: CDR1 ENHRY, CDR2 SYGVKD. The CDR3 length is 13 residues. Sequencing was performed on blood T cells: a sorted CD56 or NKG2C T cell subset, CD4+ or CD8+ T cells, or bulk PBMC T cells (not recorded which). This clonotype originated in a woman between 18 and 75 years old in good health. This chain links TRBV10-3 with TRBJ2-1; the TCRdb D gene call, TRBD1, has no DNA to confirm it. The chain's CDR3 is CAISGTGVNEQFF.